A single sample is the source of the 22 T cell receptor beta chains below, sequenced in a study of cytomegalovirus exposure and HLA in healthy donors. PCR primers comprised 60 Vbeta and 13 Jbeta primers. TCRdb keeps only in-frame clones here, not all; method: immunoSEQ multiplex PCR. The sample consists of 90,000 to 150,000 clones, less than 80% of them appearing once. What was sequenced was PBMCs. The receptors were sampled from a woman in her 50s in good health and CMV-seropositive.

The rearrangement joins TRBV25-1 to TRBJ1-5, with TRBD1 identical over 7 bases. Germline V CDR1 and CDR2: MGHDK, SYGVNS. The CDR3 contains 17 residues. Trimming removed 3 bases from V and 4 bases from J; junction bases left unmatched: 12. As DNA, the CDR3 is TGTGCCAGCAGTGACAGCGAGACAGGGCAAGGGAATCAGCCCCAGCATTTT. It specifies CASSDSETGQGNQPQHF.

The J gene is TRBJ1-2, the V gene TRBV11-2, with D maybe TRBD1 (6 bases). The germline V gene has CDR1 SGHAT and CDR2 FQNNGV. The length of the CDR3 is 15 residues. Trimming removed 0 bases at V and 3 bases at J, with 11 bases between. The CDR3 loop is CASSLELRGDYGYTF. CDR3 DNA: TGTGCCAGCAGCTTAGAACTCAGGGGCGACTATGGCTACACCTTC.

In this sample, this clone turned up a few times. CDR3 protein: CASSSSGTGLYGYTF. The DNA of the CDR3 is TGTGCCAGCAGTTCCTCCGGGACAGGCCTCTATGGCTACACCTTC. The chain recombines TRBV28 with TRBJ1-2, with TRBD1 matching 8 bases. The junction had 8 bases not matched to a gene; V was cut back by 4 bases and J by 4 bases. This CDR3 has 15 amino acids. The V gene's germline CDR1 is MDHEN and CDR2 SYDVKM.

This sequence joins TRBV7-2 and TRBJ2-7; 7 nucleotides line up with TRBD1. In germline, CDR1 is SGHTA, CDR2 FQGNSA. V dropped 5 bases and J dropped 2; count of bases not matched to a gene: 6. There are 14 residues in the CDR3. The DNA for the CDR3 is TGTGCCAGCAGCACAAACAGGGGAGCCTACGAGCAGTACTTC. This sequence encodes CASSTNRGAYEQYF.

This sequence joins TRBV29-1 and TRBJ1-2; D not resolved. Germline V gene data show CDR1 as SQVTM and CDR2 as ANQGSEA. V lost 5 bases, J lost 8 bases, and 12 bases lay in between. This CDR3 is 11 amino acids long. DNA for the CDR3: TGCAGCGTTCGAACGGGGAAAGGCTACACCTTC. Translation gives CSVRTGKGYTF.

The CDR3, as DNA: TGTGCCAGCAGTCACCCGGGAGAGACCCAGTACTTC. Amino acid sequence: CASSHPGETQYF. The rearrangement links TRBV28 to TRBJ2-5; no reliable D call. The germline V gene has CDR1 MDHEN and CDR2 SYDVKM. Trimming removed 5 bases at V and 4 bases at J, with 8 bases between. This CDR3 has 12 residues.

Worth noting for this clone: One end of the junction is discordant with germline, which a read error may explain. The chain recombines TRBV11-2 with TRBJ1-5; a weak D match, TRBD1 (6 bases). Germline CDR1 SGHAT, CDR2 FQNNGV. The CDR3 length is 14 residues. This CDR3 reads CASSLDRIDEPQHF. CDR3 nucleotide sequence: TGTGCCAGCAGCCTAGACAGGATTGATGAGCCCCAGCATTTT.

CDR3 in amino acids: CASSLRTSGVSYNEQFF. Here the CDR3 DNA reads TGCGCCAGCAGCTTGCGGACTAGCGGGGTCTCCTACAATGAGCAGTTCTTC. The chain recombines TRBV5-1 with TRBJ2-1; TRBD2 matches 12 bases. This CDR3 is built from 17 residues. V lost 1 base to trimming and J lost 0 bases; unmatched junction nucleotides: 2. Germline CDR1 reads SGHRS; CDR2 reads YFSETQ.

CDR3 protein: CASSLARGIQETQYF. DNA of the CDR3: TGTGCCAGCAGCTTGGCCAGGGGGATACAAGAGACCCAGTACTTC. This chain uses TRBV5-4 with TRBJ2-5, with 7 bases aligning to TRBD1. Trimming took 0 bases from V and 2 from J; bases not matched to a gene: 4. Germline V gene lookup returns CDR1 SGHNT and CDR2 YYREEE (reference sequence). This CDR3 is built from 15 residues.

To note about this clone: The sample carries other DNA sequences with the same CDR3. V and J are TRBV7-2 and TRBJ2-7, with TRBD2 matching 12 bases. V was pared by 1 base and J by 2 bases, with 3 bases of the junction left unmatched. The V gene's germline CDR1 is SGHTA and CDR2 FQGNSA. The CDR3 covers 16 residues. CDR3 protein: CASSLELAGGTYEQYF. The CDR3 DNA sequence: TGTGCCAGCAGCTTAGAACTAGCGGGGGGTACCTACGAGCAGTACTTC.

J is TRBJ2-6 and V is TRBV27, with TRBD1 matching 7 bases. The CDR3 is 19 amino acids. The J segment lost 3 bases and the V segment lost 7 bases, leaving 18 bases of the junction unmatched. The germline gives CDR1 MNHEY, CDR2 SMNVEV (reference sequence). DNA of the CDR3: TGTGCCAGCACCGATTTGTTGAACAGGGGCCCTAGTGGGGCCAACGTCCTGACTTTC. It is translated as CASTDLLNRGPSGANVLTF.

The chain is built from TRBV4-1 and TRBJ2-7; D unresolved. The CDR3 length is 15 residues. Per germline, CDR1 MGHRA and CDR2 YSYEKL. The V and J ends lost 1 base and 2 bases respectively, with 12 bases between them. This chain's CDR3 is CASSQGATSTYEQYF. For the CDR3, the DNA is TGCGCCAGCAGCCAAGGGGCGACATCTACCTACGAGCAGTACTTC.

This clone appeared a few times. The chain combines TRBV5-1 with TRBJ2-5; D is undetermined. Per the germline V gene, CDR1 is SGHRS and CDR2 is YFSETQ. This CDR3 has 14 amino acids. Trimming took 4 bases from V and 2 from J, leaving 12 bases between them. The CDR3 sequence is CASSGTLRQETQYF. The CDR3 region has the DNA TGCGCCAGCAGCGGTACCCTGCGGCAAGAGACCCAGTACTTC.

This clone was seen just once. For the CDR3, the DNA is TGTGCCTGGGGTAGCGGGGGGGAGACCCAGTACTTC. Translation: CAWGSGGETQYF. The rearrangement uses TRBV30 and TRBJ2-5; 10 bases line up with TRBD2. Germline CDR1 reads GTSNPN; CDR2 reads SVGIG (reference sequence). This CDR3 contains 12 residues. V gave up 5 bases and J gave up 5 bases; unmatched junction bases: 2.

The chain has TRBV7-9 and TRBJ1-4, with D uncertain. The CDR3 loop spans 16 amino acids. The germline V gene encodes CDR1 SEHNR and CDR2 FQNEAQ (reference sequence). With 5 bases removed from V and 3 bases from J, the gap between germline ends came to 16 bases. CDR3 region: CASSPTPGTANEKLFF. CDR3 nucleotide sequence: TGTGCCAGCAGCCCTACCCCTGGAACAGCTAATGAAAAACTGTTTTTT.

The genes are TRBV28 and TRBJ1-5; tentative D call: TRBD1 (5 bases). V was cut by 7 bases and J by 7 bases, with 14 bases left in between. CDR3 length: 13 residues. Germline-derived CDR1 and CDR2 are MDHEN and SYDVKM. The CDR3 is CASMQGLVQPQHF. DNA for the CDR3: TGTGCCAGCATGCAGGGCTTGGTCCAGCCCCAGCATTTT.

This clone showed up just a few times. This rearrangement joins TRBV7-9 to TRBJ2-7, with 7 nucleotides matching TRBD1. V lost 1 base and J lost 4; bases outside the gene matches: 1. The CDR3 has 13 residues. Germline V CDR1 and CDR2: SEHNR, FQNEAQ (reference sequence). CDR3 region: CASSLETGYEQYF. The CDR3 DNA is TGTGCCAGCAGCTTAGAGACAGGGTACGAGCAGTACTTC.

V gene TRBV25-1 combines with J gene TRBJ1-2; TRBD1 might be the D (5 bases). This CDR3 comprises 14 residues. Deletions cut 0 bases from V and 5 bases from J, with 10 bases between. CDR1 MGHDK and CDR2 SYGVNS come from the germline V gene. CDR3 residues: CASSEYGGVYGYTF. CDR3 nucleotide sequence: TGTGCCAGCAGTGAATATGGAGGGGTGTATGGCTACACCTTC.

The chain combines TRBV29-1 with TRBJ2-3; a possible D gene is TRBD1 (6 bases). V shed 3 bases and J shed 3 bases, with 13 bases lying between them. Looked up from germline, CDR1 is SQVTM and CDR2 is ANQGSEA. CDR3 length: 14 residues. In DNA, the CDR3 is TGCAGCGTTGAGCCCGCCGGACAGACAGATACGCAGTATTTT. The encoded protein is CSVEPAGQTDTQYF.

The CDR3: CASRRNEGYTF. CDR3 bases: TGTGCCAGCAGAAGAAACGAGGGCTACACCTTC. The V call is TRBV25-1, the J call TRBJ1-2; D remains unclear. Per the germline V gene, CDR1 is MGHDK and CDR2 is SYGVNS. The CDR3 has 11 residues. Between the trimmed V and J ends, which lost 6 bases and 8 bases, there was a span of 10 bases.

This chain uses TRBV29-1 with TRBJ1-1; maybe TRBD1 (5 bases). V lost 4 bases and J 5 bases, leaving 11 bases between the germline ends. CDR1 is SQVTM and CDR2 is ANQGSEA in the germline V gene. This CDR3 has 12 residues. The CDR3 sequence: CSVAGGGTEAFF. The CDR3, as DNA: TGCAGCGTTGCTGGGGGGGGAACTGAAGCTTTCTTT.

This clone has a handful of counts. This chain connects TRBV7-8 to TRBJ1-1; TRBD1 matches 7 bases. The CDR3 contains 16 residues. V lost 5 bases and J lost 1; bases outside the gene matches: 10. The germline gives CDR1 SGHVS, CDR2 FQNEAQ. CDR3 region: CASSLSWTGSNTEAFF. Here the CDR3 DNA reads TGTGCCAGCAGCCTATCTTGGACAGGATCGAACACTGAAGCTTTCTTT.